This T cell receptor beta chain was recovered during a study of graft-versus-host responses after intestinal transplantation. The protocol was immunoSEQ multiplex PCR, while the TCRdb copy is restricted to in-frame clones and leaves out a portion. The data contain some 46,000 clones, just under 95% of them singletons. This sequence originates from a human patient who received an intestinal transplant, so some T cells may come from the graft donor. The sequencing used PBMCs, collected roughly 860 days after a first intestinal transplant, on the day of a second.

In DNA form, the CDR3 reads TGTGCCAGCAGTGAAGCGGGGAGGGACGTGACCCAGTACTTC. Residues: CASSEAGRDVTQYF. V is TRBV2 and J is TRBJ2-5; 7 nucleotides match TRBD2. CDR3 length: 14 residues. Looked up from germline, CDR1 is SNHLY and CDR2 is FYNNEI. J lost 7 bases, V lost 0 bases, and 5 bases had no gene match.